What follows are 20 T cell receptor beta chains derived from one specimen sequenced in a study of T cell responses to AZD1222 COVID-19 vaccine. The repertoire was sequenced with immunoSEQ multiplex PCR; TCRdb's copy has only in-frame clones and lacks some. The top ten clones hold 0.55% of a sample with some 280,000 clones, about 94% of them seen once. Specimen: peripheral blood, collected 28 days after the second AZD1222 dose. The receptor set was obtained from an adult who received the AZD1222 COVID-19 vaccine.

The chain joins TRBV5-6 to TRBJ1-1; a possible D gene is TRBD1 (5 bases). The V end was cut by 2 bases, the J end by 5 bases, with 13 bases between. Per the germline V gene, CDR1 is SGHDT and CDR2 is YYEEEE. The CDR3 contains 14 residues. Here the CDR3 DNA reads TGTGCCAGCAGCTTAAGCGGGGGGGTGACTGAAGCTTTCTTT. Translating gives CASSLSGGVTEAFF.

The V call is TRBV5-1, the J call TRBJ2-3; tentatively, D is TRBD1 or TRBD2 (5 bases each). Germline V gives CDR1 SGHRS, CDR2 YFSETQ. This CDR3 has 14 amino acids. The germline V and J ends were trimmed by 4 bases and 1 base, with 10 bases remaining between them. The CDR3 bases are TGCGCCAGCAGCCGGGACCTCGGCACAGATACGCAGTATTTT. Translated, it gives CASSRDLGTDTQYF.

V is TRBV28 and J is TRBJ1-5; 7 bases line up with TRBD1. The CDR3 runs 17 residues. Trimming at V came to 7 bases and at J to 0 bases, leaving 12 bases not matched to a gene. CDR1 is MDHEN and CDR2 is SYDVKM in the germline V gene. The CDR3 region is CASTTGEGLYSNQPQHF. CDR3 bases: TGTGCCAGCACCACAGGGGAAGGGTTGTATAGCAATCAGCCCCAGCATTTT.

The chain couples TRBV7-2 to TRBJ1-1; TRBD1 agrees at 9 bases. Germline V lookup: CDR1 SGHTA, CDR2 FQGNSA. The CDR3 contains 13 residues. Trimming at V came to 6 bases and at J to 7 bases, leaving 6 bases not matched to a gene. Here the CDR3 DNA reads TGTGCCAGCAGTTTTAGACAGGGGGGTGAAGCTTTCTTT. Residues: CASSFRQGGEAFF.

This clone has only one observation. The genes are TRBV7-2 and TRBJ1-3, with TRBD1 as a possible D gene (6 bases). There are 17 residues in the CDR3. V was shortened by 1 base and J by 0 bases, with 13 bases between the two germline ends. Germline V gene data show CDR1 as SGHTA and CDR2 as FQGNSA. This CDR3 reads CASSLGGPPNSGNTIYF. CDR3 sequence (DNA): TGTGCCAGCAGCTTAGGGGGGCCTCCTAACTCTGGAAACACCATATATTTT.

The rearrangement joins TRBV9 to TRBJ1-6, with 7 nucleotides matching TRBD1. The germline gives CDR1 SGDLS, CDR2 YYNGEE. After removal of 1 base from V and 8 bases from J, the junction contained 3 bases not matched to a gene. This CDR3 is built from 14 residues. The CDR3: CASSVFQGDSPLHF. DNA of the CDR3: TGTGCCAGCAGCGTATTCCAGGGGGATTCACCCCTCCACTTT. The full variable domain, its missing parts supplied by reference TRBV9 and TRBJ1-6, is DSGVTQTPKHLITATGQRVTLRCSPRSGDLSVYWYQQSLDQGLQFLIQYYNGEERAKGNILERFSAQQFPDLHSELNLSSLELGDSALYFCASSVFQGDSPLHFGNGTRLTVT.

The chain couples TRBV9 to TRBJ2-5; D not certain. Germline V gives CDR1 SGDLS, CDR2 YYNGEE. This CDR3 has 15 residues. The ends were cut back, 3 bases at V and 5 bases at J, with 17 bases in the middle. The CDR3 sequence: CASSASPGPAETQYF. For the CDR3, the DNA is TGTGCCAGCAGCGCATCACCCGGGCCCGCGGAGACCCAGTACTTC.

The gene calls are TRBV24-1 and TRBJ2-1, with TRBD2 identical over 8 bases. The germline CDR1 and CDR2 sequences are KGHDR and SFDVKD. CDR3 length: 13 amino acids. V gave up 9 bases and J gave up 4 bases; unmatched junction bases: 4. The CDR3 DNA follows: TGTGCCACCGGTACTAGCGGTTACAATGAGCAGTTCTTC. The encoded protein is CATGTSGYNEQFF.

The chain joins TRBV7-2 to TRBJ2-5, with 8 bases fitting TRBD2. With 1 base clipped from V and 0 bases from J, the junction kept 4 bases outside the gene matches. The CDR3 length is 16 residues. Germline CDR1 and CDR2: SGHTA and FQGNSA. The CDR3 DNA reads TGTGCCAGCAGCTTAGTGGGGACTAGGTACCAAGAGACCCAGTACTTC. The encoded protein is CASSLVGTRYQETQYF.

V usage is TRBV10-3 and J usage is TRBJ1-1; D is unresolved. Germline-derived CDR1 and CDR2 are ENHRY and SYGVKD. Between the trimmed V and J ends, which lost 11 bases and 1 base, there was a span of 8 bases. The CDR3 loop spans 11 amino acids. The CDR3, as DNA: TGTGCCGCCGGGCCGAACACTGAAGCTTTCTTT. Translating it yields CAAGPNTEAFF.

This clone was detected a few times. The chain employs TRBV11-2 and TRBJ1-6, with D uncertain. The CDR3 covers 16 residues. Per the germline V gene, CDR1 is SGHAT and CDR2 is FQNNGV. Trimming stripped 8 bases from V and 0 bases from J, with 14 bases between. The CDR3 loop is CASGLSGGSYNSPLHF. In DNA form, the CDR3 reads TGTGCCAGCGGCCTCTCCGGTGGCTCCTATAATTCACCCCTCCACTTT.

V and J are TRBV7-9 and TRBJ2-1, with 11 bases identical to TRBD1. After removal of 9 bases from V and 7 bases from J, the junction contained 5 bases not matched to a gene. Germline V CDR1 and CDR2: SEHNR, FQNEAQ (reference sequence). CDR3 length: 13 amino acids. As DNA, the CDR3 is TGTGCCAGTTCGGGACAGGGGGGGAATGAGCAGTTCTTC. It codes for CASSGQGGNEQFF.

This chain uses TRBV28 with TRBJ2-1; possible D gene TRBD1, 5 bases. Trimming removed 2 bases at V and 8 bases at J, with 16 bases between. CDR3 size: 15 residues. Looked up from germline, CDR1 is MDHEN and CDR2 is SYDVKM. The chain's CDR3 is CASSLNGQLGDEQFF. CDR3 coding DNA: TGTGCCAGCAGTTTAAATGGGCAGCTAGGGGATGAGCAGTTCTTC.

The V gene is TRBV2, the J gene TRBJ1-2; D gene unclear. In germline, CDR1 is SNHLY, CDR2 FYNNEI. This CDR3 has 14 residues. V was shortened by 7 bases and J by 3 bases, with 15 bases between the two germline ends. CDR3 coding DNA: TGTGCCAGCACCGAAGCTTCCAGCTACTATGGCTACACCTTC. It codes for CASTEASSYYGYTF.

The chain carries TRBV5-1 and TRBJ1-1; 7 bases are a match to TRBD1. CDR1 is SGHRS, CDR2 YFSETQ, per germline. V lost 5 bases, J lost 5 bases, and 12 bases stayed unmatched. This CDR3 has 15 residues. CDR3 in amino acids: CASSLETGPYTEAFF. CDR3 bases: TGCGCCAGCAGTCTGGAGACAGGGCCATATACTGAAGCTTTCTTT.

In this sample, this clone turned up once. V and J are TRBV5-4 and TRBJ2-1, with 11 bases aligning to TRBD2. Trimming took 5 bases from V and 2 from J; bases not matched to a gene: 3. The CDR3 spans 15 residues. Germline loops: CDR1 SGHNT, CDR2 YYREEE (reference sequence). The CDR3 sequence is CASRIAGGTYNEQFF. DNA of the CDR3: TGTGCCAGCAGAATAGCGGGAGGGACCTACAATGAGCAGTTCTTC.

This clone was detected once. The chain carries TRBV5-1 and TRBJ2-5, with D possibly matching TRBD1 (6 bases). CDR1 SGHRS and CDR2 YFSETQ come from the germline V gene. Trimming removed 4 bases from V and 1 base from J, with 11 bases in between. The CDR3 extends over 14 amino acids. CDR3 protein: CASSMTGLQETQYF. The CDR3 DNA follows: TGCGCCAGCAGCATGACAGGACTCCAAGAGACCCAGTACTTC.

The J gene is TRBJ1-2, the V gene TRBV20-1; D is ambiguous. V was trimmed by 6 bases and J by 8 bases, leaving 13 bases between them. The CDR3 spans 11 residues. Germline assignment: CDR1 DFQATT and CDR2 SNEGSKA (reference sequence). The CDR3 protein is CSASGGKGYTF. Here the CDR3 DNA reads TGCAGTGCCTCGGGAGGGAAAGGCTACACCTTC.

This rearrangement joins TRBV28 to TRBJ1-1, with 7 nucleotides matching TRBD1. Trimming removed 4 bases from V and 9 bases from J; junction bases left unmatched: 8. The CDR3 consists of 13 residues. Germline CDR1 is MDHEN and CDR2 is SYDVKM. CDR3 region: CASSSGQDPKAFF. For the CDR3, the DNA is TGTGCCAGCAGTTCCGGACAGGACCCTAAAGCTTTCTTT.

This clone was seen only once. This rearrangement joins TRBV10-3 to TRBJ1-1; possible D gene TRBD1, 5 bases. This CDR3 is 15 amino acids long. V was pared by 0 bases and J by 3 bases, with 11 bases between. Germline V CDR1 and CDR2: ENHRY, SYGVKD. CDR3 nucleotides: TGTGCCATCAGTGAGTCCCAGGGATCTTACACTGAAGCTTTCTTT. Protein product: CAISESQGSYTEAFF.